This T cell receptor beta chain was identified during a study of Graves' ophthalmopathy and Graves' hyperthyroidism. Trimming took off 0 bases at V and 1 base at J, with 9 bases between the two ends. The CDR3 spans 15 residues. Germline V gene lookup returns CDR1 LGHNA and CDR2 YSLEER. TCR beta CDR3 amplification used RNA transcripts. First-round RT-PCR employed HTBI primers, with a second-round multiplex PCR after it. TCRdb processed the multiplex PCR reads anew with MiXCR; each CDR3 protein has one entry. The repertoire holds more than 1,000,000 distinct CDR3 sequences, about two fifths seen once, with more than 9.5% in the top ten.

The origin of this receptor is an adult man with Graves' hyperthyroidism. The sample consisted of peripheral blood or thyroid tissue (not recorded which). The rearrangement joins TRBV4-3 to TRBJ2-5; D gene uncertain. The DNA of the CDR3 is TGCGCCAGCAGCCAAGATATCACTATCCAAGAGACCCAGTACTTC. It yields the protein CASSQDITIQETQYF.